One sample yielded the 19 T cell receptor beta chains listed below, sequenced in a study of vaccination effects on CD4 cells after COVID-19. Data came from immunoSEQ multiplex PCR; TCRdb stores just in-frame clones and leaves some out. This table has around 26,000 clones, 73% appearing once. No antigen is known for these receptors. With approximately 10 days of culture completed, CD4+ T cells were isolated. Sequencing was performed on CD4+ T cells from PBMCs cultured without peptide, taken before COVID-19 vaccination. The receptors here all came from a human donor who received a COVID-19 vaccine.

V usage is TRBV6-5 and J usage is TRBJ1-4; no clear D. Germline values: CDR1 MNHEY, CDR2 SVGAGI. This CDR3 comprises 16 residues. The germline V and J ends were trimmed by 2 bases and 0 bases, with 10 bases remaining between them. The CDR3 loop reads CASSYLEPATNEKLFF. CDR3 nucleotide sequence: TGTGCCAGCAGTTACCTGGAACCTGCAACTAATGAAAAACTGTTTTTT.

The genes are TRBV19 and TRBJ1-1, with D hard to call. From germline, CDR1 is LNHDA and CDR2 SQIVND (reference sequence). This CDR3 region has 13 residues. Trimming pared 4 bases from V and 0 bases from J, leaving 6 bases between. The CDR3 DNA reads TGTGCCAGTAGTAGCCAGATGAACACTGAAGCTTTCTTT. The encoded protein is CASSSQMNTEAFF.

The chain joins TRBV30 to TRBJ1-2, with a possible D match to TRBD1 (6 bases). From germline, CDR1 is GTSNPN and CDR2 SVGIG (reference sequence). CDR3 length: 14 residues. Trimming removed 0 bases at V and 3 bases at J, with 11 bases between. The CDR3 region has the DNA TGTGCCTGGAGTGTGTCAGGGGTCGACTATGGCTACACCTTC. Its translation is CAWSVSGVDYGYTF. The whole variable domain, filled in from reference TRBV30 and TRBJ1-2, reads SQTIHQWPATLVQPVGSPLSLECTVEGTSNPNLYWYRQAAGRGLQLLFYSVGIGQISSEVPQNLSASRPQDRQFILSSKKLLLSDSGFYLCAWSVSGVDYGYTFGSGTRLTVV.

The V and J genes are TRBV6-6 and TRBJ2-5; tentative D call: TRBD1 (6 bases). V was pared by 5 bases and J by 6 bases, with 16 bases between. Germline V gene sequence: CDR1 MNHNY, CDR2 SVGAGI (reference sequence). The CDR3 is 14 residues long. CDR3 coding DNA: TGTGCCAGCAGTCCCCGCAGGGGTGAAAAGACCCAGTACTTC. It yields the protein CASSPRRGEKTQYF.

The chain couples TRBV7-9 to TRBJ1-1, with D possibly matching TRBD1 (5 bases). The CDR3 runs to 15 residues. The germline gives CDR1 SEHNR, CDR2 FQNEAQ (reference sequence). V lost 4 bases and J lost 7, with 19 bases in between. CDR3 DNA: TGTGCCAGCAGCTCTCGGCGAGAGGGGCAAGGTGAAGCTTTCTTT. Protein product: CASSSRREGQGEAFF.

This clone was counted between two and nine times. CDR3 sequence (DNA): TGTGCCAGCAGCCCCGGGACAGCCAAAAACATTCAGTACTTC. This translates into CASSPGTAKNIQYF. V is TRBV7-2 and J is TRBJ2-4; the D call may be TRBD1 or TRBD2 (5 bases each). Germline loops: CDR1 SGHTA, CDR2 FQGNSA. This CDR3 comprises 14 residues. V lost 5 bases and J 0 bases, leaving 8 bases between the germline ends.

This clone was counted once. The chain recombines TRBV3-1 (or the pseudogene TRBV3-2) with TRBJ2-4; no definite D call. This CDR3 comprises 14 residues. V lost 3 bases, J lost 0 bases, and 6 bases lay in between. CDR1 is LGHDT, CDR2 YNNKEL, per germline (reference sequence). In DNA form, the CDR3 reads TGTGCCAGCAGCCAGGGGATAGCCAAAAACATTCAGTACTTC. Translating it yields CASSQGIAKNIQYF.

The table lists this clone with a few counts. V is TRBV5-1 and J is TRBJ2-1, with 9 bases that match TRBD2. Germline V gene lookup returns CDR1 SGHRS and CDR2 YFSETQ. J lost 0 bases, V lost 9 bases, and 7 bases had no gene match. The CDR3 has 15 residues. The CDR3 region is CATQREASSYNEQFF. The CDR3 nucleotides read TGCGCCACCCAGCGGGAGGCGAGCTCCTACAATGAGCAGTTCTTC.

This clone has just one count. The chain uses TRBV5-5 and TRBJ1-3; D unclear. Germline loops: CDR1 SGHKS, CDR2 YYEKEE (reference sequence). The CDR3 totals 15 residues. The ends were cut back, 0 bases at V and 0 bases at J, with 7 bases in the middle. This CDR3 is CASSLGYSSGNTIYF. CDR3 bases: TGTGCCAGCAGCTTGGGATACAGCTCTGGAAACACCATATATTTT. Filled out from reference TRBV5-5 and TRBJ1-3, the complete variable domain reads DAGVTQSPTHLIKTRGQQVTLRCSPISGHKSVSWYQQVLGQGPQFIFQYYEKEERGRGNFPDRFSARQFPNYSSELNVNALLLGDSALYLCASSLGYSSGNTIYFGEGSWLTVV.

This clone came up a few times. The chain links TRBV7-2 to TRBJ2-7; 7 bases match TRBD1. The V segment lost 3 bases and the J segment 4 bases; nucleotides outside the gene matches: 3. The CDR3 extends over 13 amino acids. Per germline, CDR1 SGHTA and CDR2 FQGNSA. In DNA, the CDR3 is TGTGCCAGCAGCTTCCGACAGGGATACGAGCAGTACTTC. It specifies CASSFRQGYEQYF.

The chain couples TRBV10-3 to TRBJ2-4; a weak D match, TRBD1 (7 bases). Germline CDR1 reads ENHRY; CDR2 reads SYGVKD. CDR3 length: 15 amino acids. V lost 0 bases and J 6 bases, leaving 12 bases between the germline ends. The CDR3 DNA sequence: TGTGCCATCAGTGAGTCGGAGGGGGCCGGAAACATTCAGTACTTC. Amino acid sequence: CAISESEGAGNIQYF.

As regards this clone: Other DNA sequences in this specimen translate into the identical CDR3. This sequence joins TRBV14 and TRBJ2-5; the D gene is possibly TRBD1 (6 bases). Germline V CDR1 and CDR2: SGHDN, FVKESK. With 2 bases removed from V and 1 base from J, the gap between germline ends came to 11 bases. The CDR3 sequence is 15 residues long. The CDR3 reads CASSQIQGVQETQYF. The CDR3 DNA reads TGTGCCAGCAGCCAAATACAGGGAGTCCAAGAGACCCAGTACTTC.

This clone has a handful of counts. V and J are TRBV18 and TRBJ1-1; D is ambiguous. The V gene's germline CDR1 is KGHSH and CDR2 LQKENI. The CDR3 sequence is 15 residues long. Trimming left V 3 bases short and J 4 bases short, with 15 bases between. In nucleotides, the CDR3 is TGTGCCAGCTCACCGTTCGACGGCGGGGTCACTGAAGCTTTCTTT. Translation gives CASSPFDGGVTEAFF. The whole variable domain, remainder taken from reference TRBV18 and TRBJ1-1, is NAGVMQNPRHLVRRRGQEARLRCSPMKGHSHVYWYRQLPEEGLKFMVYLQKENIIDESGMPKERFSAEFPKEGPSILRIQQVVRGDSAAYFCASSPFDGGVTEAFFGQGTRLTVV.

The rearrangement links TRBV19 to TRBJ2-6; unclear D gene. The CDR3 consists of 14 residues. CDR1 LNHDA and CDR2 SQIVND come from the germline V gene (reference sequence). The germline V and J ends were trimmed by 9 bases and 0 bases, with 9 bases remaining between them. The CDR3 is CASAENSGANVLTF. CDR3 in DNA: TGTGCCAGCGCAGAGAACTCTGGGGCCAACGTCCTGACTTTC.

Written as DNA, the CDR3 is TGTGCCAGCAGTTTTGAGGGCTATAATTCACCCCTCCACTTT. It translates to CASSFEGYNSPLHF. The rearrangement uses TRBV27 and TRBJ1-6; D is uncertain. The CDR3 consists of 14 residues. V lost 3 bases and J 3 bases, leaving 6 bases between the germline ends. Germline lookup yields CDR1 MNHEY and CDR2 SMNVEV (reference sequence).

The J gene is TRBJ1-2, the V gene TRBV2; D not certain. Germline V CDR1 and CDR2: SNHLY, FYNNEI. V was cut by 10 bases and J by 6 bases, with 15 bases left in between. CDR3 length: 12 amino acids. CDR3 sequence reads: CATFGIYNGYTF. CDR3 in DNA: TGTGCCACCTTCGGCATCTACAATGGCTACACCTTC. The full variable domain, its missing parts supplied by reference TRBV2 and TRBJ1-2, is EPEVTQTPSHQVTQMGQEVILRCVPISNHLYFYWYRQILGQKVEFLVSFYNNEISEKSEIFDDQFSVERPDGSNFTLKIRSTKLEDSAMYFCATFGIYNGYTFGSGTRLTVV.

The rearrangement joins TRBV28 to TRBJ2-7, with 9 bases matching TRBD2. V shed 10 bases, J shed 5 bases, and the junction held 18 bases outside the gene matches. From germline, CDR1 is MDHEN and CDR2 SYDVKM. This CDR3 contains 16 residues. The CDR3 spells CATNEGGRASWNEQYF. CDR3 in DNA: TGTGCCACCAACGAGGGCGGGAGGGCCAGTTGGAACGAGCAGTACTTC.

The chain couples TRBV6-5 to TRBJ1-1; no reliable D call. The CDR3 covers 11 residues. The V gene lost 5 bases and the J gene lost 4 bases, with 5 bases spanning the gap. Germline V gene sequence: CDR1 MNHEY, CDR2 SVGAGI. The CDR3 bases are TGTGCCAGCAGTCTGGGCACTGAAGCTTTCTTT. Translated, it gives CASSLGTEAFF.

J is TRBJ1-6 and V is TRBV4-2; D ambiguous. V was clipped by 0 bases and J by 8 bases, with 5 bases between them. The germline CDR1 and CDR2 sequences are LGHNA and YNFKEQ. The CDR3 contains 13 residues. CDR3 loop: CASSQERYSPLHF. CDR3 bases: TGTGCCAGCAGCCAAGAGAGATATTCACCCCTCCACTTT.